Listed here are 29 T cell receptor beta chains from one sample, sequenced in a study of technical replicates of blood from a few donors. Sequencing used immunoSEQ multiplex PCR; TCRdb keeps in-frame clones, though not all of them. The sample contains about 83,000 clones, around nine tenths of which appear only once. Sequences were obtained from T cells isolated from PBMCs. These receptors came from a human donor in good health.

The chain carries TRBV2 and TRBJ1-2, with TRBD1 as a possible D gene (5 bases). The V and J ends lost 5 bases and 5 bases respectively, with 15 bases between them. Germline V gene sequence: CDR1 SNHLY, CDR2 FYNNEI. The CDR3 has 14 residues. The CDR3 region has the DNA TGTGCCAGCAGTAGGGACTTTCCGCGGTATGGCTACACCTTC. This encodes CASSRDFPRYGYTF.

This clone ranks as medium-sized. The CDR3 is CASTPSRGLHEQYF. The CDR3 DNA reads TGTGCCAGCACCCCCTCCAGGGGTCTCCACGAGCAGTACTTC. The chain combines TRBV7-8 with TRBJ2-7; D is possibly TRBD1 (6 bases). Trimming took off 7 bases at V and 5 bases at J, with 18 bases between the two ends. CDR3 length: 14 amino acids. Germline V CDR1 and CDR2: SGHVS, FQNEAQ.

In this sample, this clone turned up a few times. The rearrangement uses TRBV10-3 and TRBJ2-1, with D hard to call. This CDR3 is built from 10 residues. Trimming removed 11 bases at V and 3 bases at J, with 5 bases between. Germline lookup yields CDR1 ENHRY and CDR2 SYGVKD. In nucleotides, the CDR3 is TGTGCCTCCCTCTACAATGAGCAGTTCTTC. It yields the protein CASLYNEQFF.

The V call is TRBV4-1, the J call TRBJ2-1; 11 nucleotides align to TRBD2. CDR1 MGHRA and CDR2 YSYEKL come from the germline V gene. V lost 5 bases and J lost 1; bases outside the gene matches: 4. The CDR3 covers 16 residues. The CDR3 protein is CASSLRTSGSYNEQFF. The CDR3 DNA is TGCGCCAGCAGCTTAAGGACTAGCGGGTCCTACAATGAGCAGTTCTTC.

V and J are TRBV5-1 and TRBJ2-3; D not certain. Between the trimmed V and J ends, which lost 0 bases and 4 bases, there was a span of 6 bases. The germline V gene encodes CDR1 SGHRS and CDR2 YFSETQ. This CDR3 comprises 13 residues. DNA of the CDR3: TGCGCCAGCAGCTTGGCCGGTCCAGATACGCAGTATTTT. It encodes CASSLAGPDTQYF.

J is TRBJ2-1 and V is TRBV5-1; 7 nucleotides agree with TRBD1. Germline lookup yields CDR1 SGHRS and CDR2 YFSETQ. After removal of 5 bases from V and 4 bases from J, the junction contained 9 bases not matched to a gene. The CDR3 sequence is 15 residues long. Here the CDR3 reads CASSSRDRAYNEQFF. The CDR3 region has the DNA TGCGCCAGCAGTTCTCGAGACAGGGCTTACAATGAGCAGTTCTTC.

The genes are TRBV2 and TRBJ2-2; 10 bases match TRBD2. The CDR3 contains 18 residues. The J segment lost 0 bases and the V segment lost 2 bases, leaving 6 bases of the junction unmatched. Germline V gene lookup returns CDR1 SNHLY and CDR2 FYNNEI. For the CDR3, the DNA is TGTGCCAGCAGTGAAAGGCCTAGCGGGGGCCCGAACACCGGGGAGCTGTTTTTT. As protein: CASSERPSGGPNTGELFF.

The rearrangement uses TRBV5-1 and TRBJ2-1; TRBD1 matches 9 bases. The CDR3 is made up of 18 amino acids. Looked up from germline, CDR1 is SGHRS and CDR2 is YFSETQ. V dropped 4 bases and J dropped 7; count of bases not matched to a gene: 18. CDR3 coding DNA: TGCGCCAGCAGCCGCGGACTATTGGGGACAGGGAGAAGAAATGAGCAGTTCTTC. Amino acid sequence: CASSRGLLGTGRRNEQFF.

V usage is TRBV27 and J usage is TRBJ2-7, with TRBD2 matching over 7 bases. This CDR3 is built from 14 residues. Germline CDR1 is MNHEY and CDR2 is SMNVEV (reference sequence). V shed 4 bases and J 5 bases; nucleotides not matched to a gene: 8. The CDR3 DNA reads TGTGCCAGCAGTTCGATCGGGGGGTACCACGAGCAGTACTTC. Encoded protein: CASSSIGGYHEQYF.

V usage is TRBV19 and J usage is TRBJ1-5, with 7 bases lining up with TRBD1. Germline V gene sequence: CDR1 LNHDA, CDR2 SQIVND (reference sequence). This CDR3 has 13 residues. V shed 8 bases, J shed 1 base, and the junction held 2 bases outside the gene matches. The CDR3 sequence: CASRQGSNQPQHF. In nucleotides, the CDR3 is TGTGCCAGTCGACAGGGAAGCAATCAGCCCCAGCATTTT.

The rearrangement uses TRBV9 and TRBJ2-7; the match to TRBD1 covers 9 bases. The CDR3 length is 17 residues. J was trimmed by 0 bases and V by 2 bases; bases with no gene match: 9. The germline V gene encodes CDR1 SGDLS and CDR2 YYNGEE. The CDR3 region is CASSVAGTGIDSYEQYF. DNA of the CDR3: TGTGCCAGCAGCGTCGCCGGGACAGGGATCGACTCCTACGAGCAGTACTTC.

This clone was seen just once. The chain couples TRBV10-3 to TRBJ1-1, with 7 bases lining up with TRBD1. V was pared by 0 bases and J by 2 bases, with 6 bases of the junction left unmatched. This CDR3 spans 16 amino acids. Per the germline V gene, CDR1 is ENHRY and CDR2 is SYGVKD. The CDR3 sequence: CAISESRQGRNTEAFF. The DNA of the CDR3 is TGTGCCATCAGTGAGTCGAGACAGGGTAGAAACACTGAAGCTTTCTTT.

The table lists this clone with a few counts. The V call is TRBV5-6, the J call TRBJ2-7; D call uncertain. CDR1 SGHDT and CDR2 YYEEEE come from the germline V gene. The CDR3 has 13 residues. Trimming pared 0 bases from V and 3 bases from J, leaving 7 bases between. The CDR3 bases are TGTGCCAGCAGCTTGGGGCCAAACTACGAGCAGTACTTC. Translating it yields CASSLGPNYEQYF.

The chain carries TRBV27 and TRBJ2-3; weak D call: TRBD1 (6 bases). The germline V and J ends were trimmed by 6 bases and 1 base, with 20 bases remaining between them. The germline gives CDR1 MNHEY, CDR2 SMNVEV (reference sequence). The CDR3 has 17 residues. CDR3 loop: CASSSTMGAPRTDTQYF. CDR3 nucleotides: TGTGCCAGCAGCTCCACTATGGGGGCCCCTCGCACAGATACGCAGTATTTT.

The rearrangement uses TRBV28 and TRBJ2-7, with TRBD1 identical over 9 bases. CDR1 MDHEN and CDR2 SYDVKM come from the germline V gene. The CDR3 runs to 16 residues. Trimming cost V 3 bases and J 3 bases; bases outside gene matches: 9. The CDR3 loop reads CASSLLPGQGRYEQYF. The CDR3 nucleotides are TGTGCCAGCAGTTTGCTTCCGGGACAGGGACGCTACGAGCAGTACTTC.

The J gene is TRBJ2-2, the V gene TRBV7-9, with 11 positions matching TRBD1. With 4 bases clipped from V and 7 bases from J, the junction kept 11 bases outside the gene matches. The CDR3 has 17 residues. CDR1 and CDR2 from the germline V gene are SEHNR and FQNEAQ (reference sequence). The CDR3: CASSSERTGGIGGELFF. As DNA, the CDR3 is TGTGCCAGCAGCTCCGAAAGGACAGGGGGCATCGGCGGGGAGCTGTTTTTT.

In this sample, this clone turned up once. The V call is TRBV6-6, the J call TRBJ2-7; 8 bases align to TRBD1. CDR1 is MNHNY, CDR2 SVGAGI, per germline (reference sequence). Trimming at V came to 4 bases and at J to 4 bases, leaving 6 bases not matched to a gene. The CDR3 is 14 amino acids. The CDR3 spells CASSFRDRSYEQYF. The CDR3 nucleotides read TGTGCCAGCAGTTTCCGGGACAGGTCGTACGAGCAGTACTTC.

This chain uses TRBV28 with TRBJ2-6; TRBD2 agrees at 9 bases. V was pared by 1 base and J by 0 bases, with 13 bases of the junction left unmatched. This CDR3 contains 21 residues. Germline V gene sequence: CDR1 MDHEN, CDR2 SYDVKM. CDR3 bases: TGTGCCAGCAGTTTATCGAACCTTAGGCTAGCGGGACTCTCTGGGGCCAACGTCCTGACTTTC. Translating gives CASSLSNLRLAGLSGANVLTF.

The chain uses TRBV6-5 and TRBJ2-7; D is undetermined. In germline, CDR1 is MNHEY, CDR2 SVGAGI. The CDR3 extends over 11 amino acids. V was pared by 0 bases and J by 6 bases, with 3 bases between. This CDR3 reads CASSYSSEQYF. CDR3 nucleotide sequence: TGTGCCAGCAGTTACTCGAGCGAGCAGTACTTC.

The rearrangement uses TRBV6-6 and TRBJ2-7; D not resolved. The length of the CDR3 is 13 residues. Germline V gene lookup returns CDR1 MNHNY and CDR2 SVGAGI (reference sequence). Trimming removed 4 bases at V and 3 bases at J, with 10 bases between. Here the CDR3 reads CASSLTRDYEQYF. The CDR3, as DNA: TGTGCCAGCAGTTTAACCCGAGACTACGAGCAGTACTTC.

The chain employs TRBV29-1 and TRBJ2-1; the D gene is possibly TRBD2 (6 bases). Germline V gives CDR1 SQVTM, CDR2 ANQGSEA. The V end was cut by 4 bases, the J end by 7 bases, with 14 bases between. The CDR3 spans 13 residues. CDR3 protein: CSVGEASENEQFF. DNA of the CDR3: TGCAGCGTTGGGGAGGCCTCAGAAAATGAGCAGTTCTTC.

In this sample, this clone turned up a few times. The J gene is TRBJ1-2, the V gene TRBV18; 7 bases align to TRBD1. V lost 1 base to trimming and J lost 3 bases; unmatched junction nucleotides: 14. Per germline, CDR1 KGHSH and CDR2 LQKENI. CDR3 size: 18 residues. CDR3 sequence: CASSPQNPGQTPYYGYTF. DNA for the CDR3: TGTGCCAGCTCACCACAAAATCCGGGACAGACTCCCTACTATGGCTACACCTTC.

The CDR3 coding sequence is TGTGCCAGCAACGGGACACTTAGCAATCAGCCCCAGCATTTT. Translating gives CASNGTLSNQPQHF. This chain uses TRBV28 with TRBJ1-5, with D possibly TRBD1 on 6 matching bases. Trimming took off 7 bases at V and 0 bases at J, with 10 bases between the two ends. CDR3 length: 14 amino acids. Germline CDR1 and CDR2: MDHEN and SYDVKM.

This chain uses TRBV19 with TRBJ1-2; 7 positions match TRBD1. The length of the CDR3 is 15 residues. V was pared by 5 bases and J by 2 bases, with 8 bases of the junction left unmatched. Per germline, CDR1 LNHDA and CDR2 SQIVND (reference sequence). CDR3 amino acids: CASSSRQGENYGYTF. The CDR3 DNA follows: TGTGCCAGTAGTTCAAGACAGGGAGAGAACTATGGCTACACCTTC. The variable domain in full, with the rest retrieved from reference TRBV19 and TRBJ1-2, is DGGITQSPKYLFRKEGQNVTLSCEQNLNHDAMYWYRQDPGQGLRLIYYSQIVNDFQKGDIAEGYSVSREKKESFPLTVTSAQKNPTAFYLCASSSRQGENYGYTFGSGTRLTVV.

This chain uses TRBV11-2 with TRBJ2-1; the match to TRBD1 covers 9 bases. V gave up 1 base and J gave up 4 bases; unmatched junction bases: 5. The CDR3 has 16 amino acids. CDR1 is SGHAT and CDR2 is FQNNGV in the germline V gene. In nucleotides, the CDR3 is TGTGCCAGCAGCTTAGTGCGGGGACAGGGATACAATGAGCAGTTCTTC. Protein product: CASSLVRGQGYNEQFF.

The chain links TRBV27 to TRBJ1-4, with a possible D match to TRBD1 (5 bases). Germline V gene sequence: CDR1 MNHEY, CDR2 SMNVEV (reference sequence). V was clipped by 4 bases and J by 0 bases, with 15 bases between them. The CDR3 loop spans 17 amino acids. The CDR3 here is CASSSLTEIATNEKLFF. The CDR3 DNA is TGTGCCAGCAGTTCCCTGACAGAGATTGCAACTAATGAAAAACTGTTTTTT.

The chain carries TRBV9 and TRBJ2-2, with D possibly matching TRBD1 (6 bases). V lost 2 bases and J lost 6, with 8 bases in between. Germline V gene data show CDR1 as SGDLS and CDR2 as YYNGEE. There are 13 residues in the CDR3. CDR3 sequence: CASSVRGAGELFF. In DNA, the CDR3 is TGTGCCAGCAGCGTCAGGGGTGCCGGGGAGCTGTTTTTT.

The chain carries TRBV11-2 and TRBJ1-1, with D possibly matching TRBD1 (6 bases). Germline V gene lookup returns CDR1 SGHAT and CDR2 FQNNGV. The CDR3 has 15 amino acids. V was clipped by 3 bases and J by 1 base, with 12 bases between them. The CDR3 DNA is TGTGCCAGCAGCTTTGGGGGAGGGGGGAACACTGAAGCTTTCTTT. It codes for CASSFGGGGNTEAFF.

The chain recombines TRBV11-2 with TRBJ2-1; maybe TRBD2 (5 bases). There are 16 residues in the CDR3. Germline-derived CDR1 and CDR2 are SGHAT and FQNNGV. Deletions cut 0 bases from V and 3 bases from J, with 12 bases between. The CDR3 reads CASSLEYGGFYNEQFF. The CDR3 DNA follows: TGTGCCAGCAGCTTAGAATATGGCGGGTTCTACAATGAGCAGTTCTTC.